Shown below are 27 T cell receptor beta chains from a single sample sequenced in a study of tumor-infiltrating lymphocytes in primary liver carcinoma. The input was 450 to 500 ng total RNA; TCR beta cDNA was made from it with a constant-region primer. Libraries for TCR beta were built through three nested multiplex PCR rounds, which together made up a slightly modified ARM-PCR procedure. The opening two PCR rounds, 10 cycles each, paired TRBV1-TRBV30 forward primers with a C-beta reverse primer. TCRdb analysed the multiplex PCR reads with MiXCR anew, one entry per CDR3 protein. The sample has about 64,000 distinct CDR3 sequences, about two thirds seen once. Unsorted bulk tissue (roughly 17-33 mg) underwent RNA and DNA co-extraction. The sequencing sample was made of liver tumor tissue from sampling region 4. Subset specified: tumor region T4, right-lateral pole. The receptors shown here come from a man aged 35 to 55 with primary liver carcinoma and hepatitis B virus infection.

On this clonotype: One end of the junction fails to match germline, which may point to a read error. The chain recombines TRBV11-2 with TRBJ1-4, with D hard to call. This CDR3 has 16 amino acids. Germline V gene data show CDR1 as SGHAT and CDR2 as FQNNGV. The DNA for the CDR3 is TGCGCCAGCAGCAAGGCTCCAGGAGGAACAAATGAAGAACTGTTTTTT. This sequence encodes CASSKAPGGTNEELFF.

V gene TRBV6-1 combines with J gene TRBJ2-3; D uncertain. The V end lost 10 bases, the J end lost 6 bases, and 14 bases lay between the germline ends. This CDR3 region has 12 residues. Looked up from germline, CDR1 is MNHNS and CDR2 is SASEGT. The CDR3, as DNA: TGTGCCAACTGTCATGGACGGGATACGCAGTATTTT. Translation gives CANCHGRDTQYF.

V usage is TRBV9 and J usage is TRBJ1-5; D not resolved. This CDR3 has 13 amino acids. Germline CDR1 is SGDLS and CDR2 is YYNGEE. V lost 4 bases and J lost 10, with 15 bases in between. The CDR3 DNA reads TGTGCCAGCAGCTCCGGGCCGAGGGAACCCCAGCATTTT. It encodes CASSSGPREPQHF.

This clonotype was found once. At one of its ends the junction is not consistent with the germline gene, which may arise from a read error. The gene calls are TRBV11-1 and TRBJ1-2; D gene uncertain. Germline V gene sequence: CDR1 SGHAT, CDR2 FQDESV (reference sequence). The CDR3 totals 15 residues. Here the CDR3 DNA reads TGTGCCAGCAACTTATATCAGGATAACGACTATGGTTACACCTTC. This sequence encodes CASNLYQDNDYGYTF.

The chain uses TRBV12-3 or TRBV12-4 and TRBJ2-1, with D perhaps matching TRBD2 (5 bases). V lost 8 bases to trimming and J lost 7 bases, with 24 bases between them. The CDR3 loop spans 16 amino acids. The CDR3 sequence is CASAQRVGDLLNEQFF. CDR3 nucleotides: TGTGCCAGCGCCCAAAGGGTCGGGGATTTACTTAATGAGCAGTTCTTC.

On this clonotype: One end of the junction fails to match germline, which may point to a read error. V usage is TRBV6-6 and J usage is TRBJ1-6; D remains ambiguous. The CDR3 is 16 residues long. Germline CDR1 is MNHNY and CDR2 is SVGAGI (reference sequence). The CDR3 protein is CAISYSSGAYNSPLHF. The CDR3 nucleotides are TGTGCCATCAGTTACTCATCAGGCGCCTATAATTCACCCCTCCACTTT.

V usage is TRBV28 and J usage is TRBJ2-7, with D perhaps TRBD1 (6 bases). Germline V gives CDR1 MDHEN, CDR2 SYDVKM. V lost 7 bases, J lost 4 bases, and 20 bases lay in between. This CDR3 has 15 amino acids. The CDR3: CASTTPGHGMYEQYF. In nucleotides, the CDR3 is TGTGCCAGCACTACGCCGGGACATGGAATGTACGAGCAGTACTTC.

The DNA for the CDR3 is TGTGCCAGCAGCCACAATTTTCATCGAAACACTGAAGCTTTCTTT. It is translated as CASSHNFHRNTEAFF. This chain links TRBV5-5 with TRBJ1-1, with unresolved D. Deletions cut 4 bases from V and 2 bases from J, with 15 bases between. This CDR3 is 15 amino acids long. The germline V gene has CDR1 SGHKS and CDR2 YYEKEE (reference sequence). Using reference TRBV5-5 and TRBJ1-1 for the parts outside the CDR3, the full variable domain is DAGVTQSPTHLIKTRGQQVTLRCSPISGHKSVSWYQQVLGQGPQFIFQYYEKEERGRGNFPDRFSARQFPNYSSELNVNALLLGDSALYLCASSHNFHRNTEAFFGQGTRLTVV.

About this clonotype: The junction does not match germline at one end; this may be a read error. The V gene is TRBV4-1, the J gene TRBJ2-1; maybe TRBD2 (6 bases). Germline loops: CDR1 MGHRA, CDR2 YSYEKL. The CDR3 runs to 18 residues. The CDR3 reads CASSQGFREFSKYNEQFF. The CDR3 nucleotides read TGCGCTAGCAGCCAAGGCTTCCGGGAGTTTTCTAAGTACAATGAGCAGTTCTTC.

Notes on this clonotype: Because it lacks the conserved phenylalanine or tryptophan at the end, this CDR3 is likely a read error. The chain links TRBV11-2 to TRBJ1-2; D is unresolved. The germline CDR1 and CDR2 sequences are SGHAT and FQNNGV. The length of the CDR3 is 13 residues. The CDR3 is CGSSPLWARGYTV. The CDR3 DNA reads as TGTGGCAGCAGCCCCCTTTGGGCCCGTGGCTACACCGTC.

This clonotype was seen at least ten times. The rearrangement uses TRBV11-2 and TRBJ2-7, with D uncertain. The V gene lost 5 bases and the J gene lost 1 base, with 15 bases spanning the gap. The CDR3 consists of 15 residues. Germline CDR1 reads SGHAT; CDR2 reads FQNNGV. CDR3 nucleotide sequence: TGTGCCAGCAGCCTATCTGTGGGAATATCCTACGAGCAGTACTTC. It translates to CASSLSVGISYEQYF.

CDR3 coding DNA: TGCAGCGTTGTTTTAGCGGGAGCAATCTGCGGGCAGTACTTC. Its translation is CSVVLAGAICGQYF. The chain recombines TRBV29-1 with TRBJ2-7, with TRBD2 identical over 9 bases. V was clipped by 4 bases and J by 9 bases; unmatched bases: 13. This CDR3 contains 14 residues. In germline, CDR1 is SQVTM, CDR2 ANQGSEA.

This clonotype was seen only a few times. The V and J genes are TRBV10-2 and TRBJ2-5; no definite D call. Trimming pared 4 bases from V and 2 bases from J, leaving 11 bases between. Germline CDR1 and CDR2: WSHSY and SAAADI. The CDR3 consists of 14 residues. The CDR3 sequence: CASSGSSRQETQYF. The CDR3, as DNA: TGCGCCAGCAGTGGTAGTTCCAGACAAGAGACCCAGTACTTC.

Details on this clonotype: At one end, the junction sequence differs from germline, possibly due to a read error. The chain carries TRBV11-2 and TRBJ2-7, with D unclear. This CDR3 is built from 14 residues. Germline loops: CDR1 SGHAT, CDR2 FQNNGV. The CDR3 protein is CASNLTDGVYEQYF. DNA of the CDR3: TGTGCCAGCAACTTAACCGACGGAGTCTACGAGCAGTACTTC. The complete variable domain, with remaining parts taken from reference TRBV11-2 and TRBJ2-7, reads EAGVAQSPRYKIIEKRQSVAFWCNPISGHATLYWYQQILGQGPKLLIQFQNNGVVDDSQLPKDRFSAERLKGVDSTLKIQPAKLEDSAVYLCASNLTDGVYEQYFGPGTRLTVT.

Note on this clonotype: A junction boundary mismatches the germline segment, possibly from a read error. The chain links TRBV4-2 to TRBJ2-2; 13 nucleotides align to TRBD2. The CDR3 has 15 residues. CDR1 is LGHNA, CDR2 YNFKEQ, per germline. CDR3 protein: CVSKGTSGTIGKLFF. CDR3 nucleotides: TGTGTCAGCAAAGGGACTAGCGGGACCATCGGGAAGCTGTTTTTT.

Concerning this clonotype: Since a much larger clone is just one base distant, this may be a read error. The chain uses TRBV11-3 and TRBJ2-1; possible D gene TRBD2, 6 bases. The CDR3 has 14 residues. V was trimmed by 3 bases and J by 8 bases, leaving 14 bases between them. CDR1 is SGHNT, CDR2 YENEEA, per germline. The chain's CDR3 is CASSLTSVIDEQFF. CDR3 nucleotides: TGTGCCAGCAGCTTGACTAGTGTTATCGATGAGCAGTTCTTC.

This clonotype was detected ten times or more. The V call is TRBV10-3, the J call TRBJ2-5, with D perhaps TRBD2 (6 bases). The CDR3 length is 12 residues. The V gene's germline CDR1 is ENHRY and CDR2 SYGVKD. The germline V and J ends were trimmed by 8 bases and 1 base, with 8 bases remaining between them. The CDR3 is CAISTSQETQYF. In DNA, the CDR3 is TGTGCCATCTCGACTAGCCAAGAGACCCAGTACTTC.

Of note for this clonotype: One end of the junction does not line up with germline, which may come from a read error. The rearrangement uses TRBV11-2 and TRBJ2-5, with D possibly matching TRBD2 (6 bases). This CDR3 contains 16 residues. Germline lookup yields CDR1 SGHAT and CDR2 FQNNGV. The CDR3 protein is CASRSRDSAHQETQWF. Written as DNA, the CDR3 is TGTGCCAGCAGATCCCGGGACTCGGCCCACCAAGAGACCCAGTGGTTC.

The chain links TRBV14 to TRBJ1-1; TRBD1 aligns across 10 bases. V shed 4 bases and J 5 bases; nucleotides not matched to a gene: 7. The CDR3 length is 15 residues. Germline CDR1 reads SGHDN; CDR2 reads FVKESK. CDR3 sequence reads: CASSRRQGAGTEAFF. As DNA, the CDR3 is TGTGCCAGCAGCCGTCGACAGGGGGCTGGTACTGAAGCTTTCTTT.

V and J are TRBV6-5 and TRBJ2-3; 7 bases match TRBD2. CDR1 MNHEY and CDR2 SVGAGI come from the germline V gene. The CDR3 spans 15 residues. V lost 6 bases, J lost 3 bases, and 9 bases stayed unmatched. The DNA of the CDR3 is TGTGCCAGCAGCCCAGGACTAGTGGGAACAGATACGCAGTATTTT. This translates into CASSPGLVGTDTQYF.

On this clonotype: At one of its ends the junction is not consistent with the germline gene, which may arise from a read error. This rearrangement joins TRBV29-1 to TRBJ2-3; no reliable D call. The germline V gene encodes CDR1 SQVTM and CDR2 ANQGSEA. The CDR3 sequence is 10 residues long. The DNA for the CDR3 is TGCAGCGTTTCCATAGATACGCTGTATTTT. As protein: CSVSIDTLYF.

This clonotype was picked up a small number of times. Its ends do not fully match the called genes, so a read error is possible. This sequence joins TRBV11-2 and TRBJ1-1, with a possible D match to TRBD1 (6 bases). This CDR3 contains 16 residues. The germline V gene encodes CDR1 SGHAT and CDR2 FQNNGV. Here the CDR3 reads CASSPSRGSVNTEAFF. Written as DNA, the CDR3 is TGTGCCAGCAGCCCATCTAGGGGGTCGGTGAACACTGAGGCTTTCTTT.

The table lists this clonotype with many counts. The CDR3 here is CASSLTAPLGQPQHF. CDR3 sequence (DNA): TGTGCCAGCAGTTTAACCGCCCCCTTGGGGCAGCCCCAGCATTTT. The chain couples TRBV28 to TRBJ1-5; D is unclear. Trimming shortened V by 2 bases and J by 7 bases, and 15 bases separated the two germline ends. This CDR3 has 15 residues. The germline CDR1 and CDR2 sequences are MDHEN and SYDVKM.

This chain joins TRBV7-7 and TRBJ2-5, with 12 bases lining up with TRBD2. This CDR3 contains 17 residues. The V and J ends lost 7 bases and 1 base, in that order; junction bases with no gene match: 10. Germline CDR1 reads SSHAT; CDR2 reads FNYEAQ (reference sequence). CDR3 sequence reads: CASTLSGLAGLQETQYF. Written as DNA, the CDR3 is TGTGCCAGCACCCTTTCAGGACTAGCGGGACTCCAAGAGACCCAGTACTTC.

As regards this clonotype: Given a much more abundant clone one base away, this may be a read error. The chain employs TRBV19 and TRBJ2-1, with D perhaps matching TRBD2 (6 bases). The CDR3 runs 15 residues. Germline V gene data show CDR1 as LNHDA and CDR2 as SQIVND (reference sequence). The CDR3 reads CASCPGDPLYKEQFF. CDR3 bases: TGTGCCAGTTGTCCGGGAGATCCCCTCTACAAAGAGCAGTTCTTC.

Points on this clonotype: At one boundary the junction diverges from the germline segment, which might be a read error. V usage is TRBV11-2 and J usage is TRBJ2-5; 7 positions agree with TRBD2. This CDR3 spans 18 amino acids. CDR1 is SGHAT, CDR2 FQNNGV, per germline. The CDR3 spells CDSSPSSIQGTGRETQYF. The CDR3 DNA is TGTGACAGCAGCCCTAGCTCAATCCAGGGTACTGGGCGGGAGACGCAGTACTTC.

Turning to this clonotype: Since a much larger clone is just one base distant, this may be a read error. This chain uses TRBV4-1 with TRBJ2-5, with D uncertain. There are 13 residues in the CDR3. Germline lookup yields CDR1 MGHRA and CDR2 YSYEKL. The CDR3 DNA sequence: TGCACCAGCAGCCATGACGACACAGAGACCCAGTACTTC. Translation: CTSSHDDTETQYF.